This TCR beta chain is drawn from a study of Ad26.COV2.S vaccination and SARS-CoV-2 variants. The CDR3 runs 16 residues. The germline gives CDR1 SGHRS, CDR2 YFSETQ. After removal of 0 bases from V and 5 bases from J, the junction contained 10 bases not matched to a gene. Libraries were prepared by immunoSEQ multiplex PCR; TCRdb keeps only in-frame clonotypes and omits some of them. The table lists hundreds of thousands of clones, around 92% of them singletons. The treatment here: 19 received Ad26.COV2.S at low or high dose, single or two shots; about 5 received placebo; per-sample allocation not given. Specimens were obtained on day 63 following the first vaccine or placebo injection.

The rearrangement uses TRBV5-1 and TRBJ2-7, with 8 bases fitting TRBD2. Source: peripheral blood, taken in a trial of Ad26.COV2.S vaccine versus placebo. This clonotype was sampled from a person between 18 and 59 years old who received the Ad26.COV2.S COVID-19 vaccine or a placebo. The CDR3 sequence is CASSLVGGGTADEQYF. As DNA, the CDR3 is TGCGCCAGCAGCTTGGTCGGCGGGGGGACCGCCGACGAGCAGTACTTC.